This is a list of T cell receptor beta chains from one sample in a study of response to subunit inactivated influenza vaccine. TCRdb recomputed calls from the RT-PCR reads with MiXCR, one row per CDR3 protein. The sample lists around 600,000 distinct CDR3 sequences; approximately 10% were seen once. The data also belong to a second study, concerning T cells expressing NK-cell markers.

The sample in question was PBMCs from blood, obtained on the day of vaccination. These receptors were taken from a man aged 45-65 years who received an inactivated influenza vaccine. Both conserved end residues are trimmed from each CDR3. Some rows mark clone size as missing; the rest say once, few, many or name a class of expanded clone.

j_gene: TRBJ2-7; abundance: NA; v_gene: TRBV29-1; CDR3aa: SVEGVGDNTYEQY
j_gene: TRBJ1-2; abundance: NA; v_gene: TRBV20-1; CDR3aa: SATGSRRNYGYT
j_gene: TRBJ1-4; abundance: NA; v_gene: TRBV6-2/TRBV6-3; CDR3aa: ASSYGPIGTNEKLF
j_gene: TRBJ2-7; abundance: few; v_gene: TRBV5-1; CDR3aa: ASRTSDYEQY
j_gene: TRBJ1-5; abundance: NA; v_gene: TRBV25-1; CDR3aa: ASRGPGGQPQH
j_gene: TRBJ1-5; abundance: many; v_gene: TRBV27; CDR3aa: ASSSRDSNQPQH
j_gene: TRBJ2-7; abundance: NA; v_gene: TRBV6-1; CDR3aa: AAQRDRITYEQY
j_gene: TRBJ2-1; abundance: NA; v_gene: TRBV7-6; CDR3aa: ASSLAASGTYNEQF
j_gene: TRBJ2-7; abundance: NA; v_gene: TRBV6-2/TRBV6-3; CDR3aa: ASSYLVGLAGEQY
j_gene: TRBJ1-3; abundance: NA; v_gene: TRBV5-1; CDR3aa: ASSLAVGSGNTIY
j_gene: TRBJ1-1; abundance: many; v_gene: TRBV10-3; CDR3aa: AISESSRPNTEAF
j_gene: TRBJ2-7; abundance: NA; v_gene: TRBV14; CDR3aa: ASSVLHSPYEQY
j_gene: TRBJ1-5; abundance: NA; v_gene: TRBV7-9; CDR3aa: ASSLSGAGNQPQH
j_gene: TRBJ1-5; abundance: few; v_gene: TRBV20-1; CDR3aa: SAPRDRGSNQPQH
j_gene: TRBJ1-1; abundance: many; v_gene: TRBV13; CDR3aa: ASSLGRSNTEAF
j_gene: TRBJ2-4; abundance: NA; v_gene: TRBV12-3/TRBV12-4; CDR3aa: ASRTGQEKNIQY
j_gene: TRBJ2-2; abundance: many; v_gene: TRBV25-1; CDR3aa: ASSEPLPGASNTGELF
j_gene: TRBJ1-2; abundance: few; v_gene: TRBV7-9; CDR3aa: ASRHSSRPLYGYT
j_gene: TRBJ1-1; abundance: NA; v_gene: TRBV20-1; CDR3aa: SARDRRAGTEAF
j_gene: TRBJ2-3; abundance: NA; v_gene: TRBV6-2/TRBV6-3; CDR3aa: ASSYPSQSGTSGGTDTQY
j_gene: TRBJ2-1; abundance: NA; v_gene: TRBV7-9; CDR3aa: AMGLGLKQF
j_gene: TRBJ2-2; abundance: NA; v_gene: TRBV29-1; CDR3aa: SVRGGVNTGELF
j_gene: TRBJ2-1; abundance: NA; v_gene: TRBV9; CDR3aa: ASSETSGGAFEQF
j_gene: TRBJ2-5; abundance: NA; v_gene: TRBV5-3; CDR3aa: ARTWGLRGNQETQY
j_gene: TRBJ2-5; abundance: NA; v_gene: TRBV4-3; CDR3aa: ASSQVFKNQETQY
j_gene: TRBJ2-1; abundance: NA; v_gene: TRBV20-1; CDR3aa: SAKNGPVNEQF
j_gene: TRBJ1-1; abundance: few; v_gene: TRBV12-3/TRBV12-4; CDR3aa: ASSYAGTRITEAF
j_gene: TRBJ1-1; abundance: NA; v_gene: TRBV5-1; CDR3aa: ASSFGGTLRAF
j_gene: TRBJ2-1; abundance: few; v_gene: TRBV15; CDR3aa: ATSRWTEQF